The present entry profiles one TCR beta chain with its context. Antigen: not known. This specimen belongs to a study of human T cells and chemical hapten exposure. Study at large: How much TCR each sample yielded varied, mostly because pooled library volumes differed slightly. Findings and limits, study-wide: Alopecia was present in the donors, so their immune response may differ from healthy people's. Controls had significantly fewer large CDR3 similarity clusters than were formed by expanded TCRs.

Time point denoted: patch test 3, about 24 weeks after DPC sensitization. Treatment: therapeutic diphenylcyclopropenone sensitization with weekly scalp DPC. Individual cDNA molecules received unique molecular identifiers in the library. TCRdb recomputed calls from the RACE reads with MiXCR, one row per CDR3 protein. This table has some 180,000 distinct CDR3 sequences, around a quarter appearing once. The CDR3 sequence is 15 residues long. The V gene's germline CDR1 is MNHEY and CDR2 SVGAGI. V dropped 5 bases and J dropped 7 bases, with 17 bases sitting between them. Sample: whole blood, taken in connection with sensitization to the hapten diphenylcyclopropenone (DPC). This chain connects TRBV6-5 to TRBJ1-4; tentative D call: TRBD1 (6 bases). The origin of this receptor is a woman between 40 and 50 years old with alopecia areata. Some clones in this sample may be carry-over from other donors' samples. This CDR3 is CASSGGAGLSEKLFF. DNA for the CDR3: TGTGCCAGCAGTGGGGGGGCGGGATTGAGTGAAAAACTGTTTTTT.